This TCR beta chain derives from a study of blood T cell repertoires in COVID-19. Study context: The samples span acute and convalescent COVID-19 from the United States, Italy and Spain. PBMCs, B-cell-depleted T cells, or T cells provided the cDNA or gDNA that made up the material.

Libraries were prepared by immunoSEQ multiplex PCR; TCRdb keeps only in-frame clonotypes and omits some of them. The data hold about 82,000 clones, with around four fifths observed a single time. The ends were cut back, 6 bases at V and 5 bases at J, with 19 bases in the middle. The length of the CDR3 is 15 residues. In germline, CDR1 is SGHTA, CDR2 FQGNSA. The V and J genes are TRBV7-2 and TRBJ2-5; a possible D gene is TRBD1 (7 bases). This TCR was sampled from a man aged 55 to 70 with COVID-19, enrolled during active disease. The sample taken for sequencing was peripheral blood. The CDR3 region has the DNA TGTGCCAGCAGTAGGACAGGAGGGCTGGGGGAGACCCAGTACTTC. This codes for CASSRTGGLGETQYF.